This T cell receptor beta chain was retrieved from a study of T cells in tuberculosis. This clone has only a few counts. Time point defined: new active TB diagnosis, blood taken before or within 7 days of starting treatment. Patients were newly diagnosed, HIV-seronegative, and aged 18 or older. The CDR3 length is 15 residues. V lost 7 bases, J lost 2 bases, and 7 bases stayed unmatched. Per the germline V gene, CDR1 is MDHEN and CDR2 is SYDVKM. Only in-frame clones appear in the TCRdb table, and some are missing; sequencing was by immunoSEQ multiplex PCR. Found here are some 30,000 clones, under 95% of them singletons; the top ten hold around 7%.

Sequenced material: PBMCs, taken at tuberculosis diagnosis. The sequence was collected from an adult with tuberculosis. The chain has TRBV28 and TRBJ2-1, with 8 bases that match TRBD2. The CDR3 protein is CASILAGGAYNEQFF. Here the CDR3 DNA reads TGTGCCAGCATCCTCGCGGGAGGCGCCTACAATGAGCAGTTCTTC.